This record covers a single T cell receptor beta chain. TCRdb reanalysed the RT-PCR reads using MiXCR and keeps one entry per CDR3 protein. The table has 800,000 to 1,000,000 distinct CDR3 sequences, roughly 17% seen once. The sample is drawn from a study of patients and donors after allogeneic stem cell transplantation. Per germline, CDR1 DFQATT and CDR2 SNEGSKA (reference sequence). The CDR3 contains 13 residues. V shed 5 bases and J 3 bases; nucleotides not matched to a gene: 7. This TCR came from a human donor who was either an allogeneic HSCT recipient or a stem cell or donor lymphocyte infusion donor (not recorded which). It is not recorded whose cells these are; they may come from a transplant donor. The sequenced sample consisted of blood, either unsorted or a sorted T cell fraction (not recorded which). The J gene is TRBJ2-7, the V gene TRBV20-1, with 7 bases matching TRBD2. The CDR3 protein is CSAGRAGLYEQYF. In DNA form, the CDR3 reads TGCAGTGCTGGGAGGGCAGGGCTCTACGAGCAGTACTTC.